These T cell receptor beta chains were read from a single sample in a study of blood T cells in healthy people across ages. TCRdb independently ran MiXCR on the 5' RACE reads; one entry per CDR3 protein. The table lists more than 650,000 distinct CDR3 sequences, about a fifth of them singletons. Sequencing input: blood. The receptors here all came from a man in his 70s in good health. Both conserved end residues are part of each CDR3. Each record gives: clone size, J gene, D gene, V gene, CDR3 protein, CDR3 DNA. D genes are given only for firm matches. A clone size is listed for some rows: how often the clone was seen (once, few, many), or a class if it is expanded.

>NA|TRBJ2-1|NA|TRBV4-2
CASSQRGAYNEQFF
TGTGCCAGCAGCCAGAGGGGGGCTTACAATGAGCAGTTCTTC
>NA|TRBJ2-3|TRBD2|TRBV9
CASSPRLAGGRIDRDTQYF
TGTGCCAGCAGCCCTAGACTAGCGGGGGGGCGGATTGATAGAGATACGCAGTATTTT
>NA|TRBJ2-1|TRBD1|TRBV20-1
CSAPRTGLSYNEQFF
TGCAGTGCGCCGAGGACAGGTCTTTCCTACAATGAGCAGTTCTTC
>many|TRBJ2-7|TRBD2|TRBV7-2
CATQRGLAGVYEQYF
TGTGCCACCCAGAGGGGACTAGCGGGGGTTTACGAGCAGTACTTC
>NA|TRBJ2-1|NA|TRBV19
CASRPRDPYNEQFF
TGTGCCAGTCGCCCCCGGGACCCCTACAATGAGCAGTTCTTC
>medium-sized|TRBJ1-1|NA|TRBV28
CASTPLGQEGEAFF
TGTGCCAGCACCCCGCTAGGGCAAGAGGGTGAAGCTTTCTTT
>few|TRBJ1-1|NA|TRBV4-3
CASSQDWGIRGDSTEAFF
TGCGCCAGCAGCCAAGATTGGGGGATCAGGGGAGATTCCACTGAAGCTTTCTTT
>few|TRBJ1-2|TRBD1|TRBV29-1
CSVLQGANGYTF
TGCAGCGTCTTACAGGGGGCGAATGGCTACACCTTC
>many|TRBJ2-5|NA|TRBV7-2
CASSLGHLGTQYF
TGTGCCAGCAGCTTAGGACATCTGGGGACCCAGTACTTC
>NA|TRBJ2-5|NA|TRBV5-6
CASSYPDGPQTQYF
TGTGCCAGCAGCTACCCGGACGGACCACAGACCCAGTACTTC
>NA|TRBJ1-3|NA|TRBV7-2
CASSAQGQSSGNTIYF
TGTGCCAGCAGCGCACAGGGCCAGAGCTCTGGAAACACCATATATTTT
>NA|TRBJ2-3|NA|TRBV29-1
CSVGSRGSTDTQYF
TGCAGCGTTGGATCCCGGGGGAGCACAGATACGCAGTATTTT
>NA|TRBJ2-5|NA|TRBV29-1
CSVGPRGKETQYF
TGCAGCGTCGGTCCTAGGGGGAAAGAGACCCAGTACTTC
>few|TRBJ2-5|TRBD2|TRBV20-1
CSARDGTSGGLQETQYF
TGCAGTGCTAGAGACGGGACTAGCGGGGGCTTACAAGAGACCCAGTACTTC
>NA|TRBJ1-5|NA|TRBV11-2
CASSSSRFNQPQHF
TGTGCCAGCAGCTCGAGTAGGTTCAATCAGCCCCAGCATTTT
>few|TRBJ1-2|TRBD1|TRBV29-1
CSVARTGVGHTF
TGCAGCGTTGCAAGGACAGGGGTCGGCCACACCTTC